This passage covers 27 T cell receptor beta chains from one sample sequenced in a study of T cells in women clearing cervical HPV infection (dated by TCRdb to 2017 to 2018). Library method: the immunoSEQ multiplex PCR assay. TCRdb provides this immuneACCESS table in a form limited to in-frame rearrangements. Some clones are lacking; in checked studies, under half of them reflect an unresolved V gene, and why the rest are absent is not known. The table for this sample records around 30,000 clones. The ten largest clones capture 3.1% of the sample. The sequenced material came from blood buffy coat. The receptor source for this set is a woman aged 18-70 years with a cervical HPV16 infection that either progressed to CIN3+ or cleared (not recorded which).

Comments on this clone: The read stops 3 residues short of the end of the CDR3; the missing end is completed from the germline J gene. The chain combines TRBV29-1 with TRBJ2-2; D is undetermined. With 7 bases removed from V and 8 bases from J, the gap between germline ends came to 17 bases. Germline lookup yields CDR1 SQVTM and CDR2 ANQGSEA. This CDR3 spans 13 amino acids. The part of the CDR3 DNA that was read is TGCAGCGCCGGAAGGGTATCCCCTGGGGAG. Protein: CSAGRVSPGE. The CDR3 as a whole reads CSAGRVSPGELFF.

CDR3 protein: CASSPAGTTNTEAFF. The sequenced CDR3 bases are TGTGCCAGCTCACCCGCCGGGACAACGAACACTGAA. V and J are TRBV18 and TRBJ1-1; a weak D match, TRBD1 (6 bases). The read gets to within 3 residues of the CDR3 end, and the germline J gene fills in the rest. The CDR3 covers 15 residues. Germline-derived CDR1 and CDR2 are KGHSH and LQKENI. The ends were cut back, 3 bases at V and 1 base at J, with 12 bases in the middle.

A word on this clone: The sequenced fragment ends 3 residues before the CDR3 boundary, so the rest is inferred from the germline J gene. The chain links TRBV7-9 to TRBJ2-4; TRBD1 matches at 7 bases. This CDR3 comprises 15 residues. Per the germline V gene, CDR1 is SEHNR and CDR2 is FQNEAQ (reference sequence). The CDR3 bases that were read are TGTGCCAGCAGCATAGGATACAGGGGCGCTCGGGGT. As protein: CASSIGYRGARG. The full CDR3 sequence reads CASSIGYRGARGQYF.

On this clone itself: The read ends 3 residues shy of where the CDR3 ends; the end is completed using the germline J gene. The chain combines TRBV27 with TRBJ2-1; a possible D gene is TRBD1 (5 bases). The CDR3 length is 14 residues. Trimming took off 6 bases at V and 7 bases at J, with 16 bases between the two ends. CDR1 MNHEY and CDR2 SMNVEV come from the germline V gene (reference sequence). CDR3 region: CASRMGFPGNEQFF. The DNA read from the CDR3 is TGTGCCAGCAGGATGGGGTTCCCAGGGAATGAG.

On this clone itself: The read ends 3 residues early relative to the CDR3; the germline J gene fills the gap. The chain has TRBV2 and TRBJ2-2; TRBD2 matches at 7 bases. Germline V lookup: CDR1 SNHLY, CDR2 FYNNEI. The CDR3 has 13 residues. V shed 10 bases and J 6 bases; nucleotides not matched to a gene: 8. The sequenced part of the CDR3 DNA is TGTGCCACCGGACTAGTGTTCGCCGGGGAG. Its translation is CATGLVFAGE. The entire CDR3 protein is CATGLVFAGELFF.

To note about this clone: The CDR3 end lies 3 residues beyond the end of the read and is filled in from the germline J gene. The chain recombines TRBV7-3 with TRBJ1-1; D unresolved. The CDR3 runs to 13 residues. Trimming removed 4 bases at V and 4 bases at J, with 10 bases between. CDR1 and CDR2 from the germline V gene are SGHTA and FQGTGA. The CDR3 DNA, read in part, is TGTGCCAGCAGCTCAGGAGGGTCCACTGAA. It codes for CASSSGGSTE. The CDR3 in its entirety is CASSSGGSTEAFF.

A remark on this clone: The DNA ends 3 residues before the CDR3 does, and the rest of the CDR3 is filled in from the germline J gene. V gene TRBV5-4 combines with J gene TRBJ2-3; D remains unclear. Germline V gives CDR1 SGHNT, CDR2 YYREEE (reference sequence). This CDR3 has 13 amino acids. Between the trimmed V and J ends, which lost 1 base and 2 bases, there was a span of 5 bases. The covered CDR3 bases are TGTGCCAGCAGCTTGTCCTACACAGATACG. As protein: CASSLSYTDT. The whole CDR3 sequence reads CASSLSYTDTQYF.

Notes on this clone: Sequencing ends 3 residues short of the CDR3 end; the germline J gene provides the rest. This chain connects TRBV5-1 to TRBJ2-1; perhaps TRBD2 as D (6 bases). The CDR3 spans 16 residues. Germline-derived CDR1 and CDR2 are SGHRS and YFSETQ. V was clipped by 0 bases and J by 0 bases, with 10 bases between them. The CDR3 loop is CASSLAGGRSYNEQFF. Incomplete CDR3 DNA: TGCGCCAGCAGCTTGGCCGGGGGTCGCTCCTACAATGAG.

CDR3 region: CSVGLGGGTEAFF. The DNA read from the CDR3 is TGCAGCGTCGGTTTAGGGGGCGGAACTGAA. The V call is TRBV29-1, the J call TRBJ1-1, with TRBD1 matching over 7 bases. The CDR3 end lies 3 residues beyond the end of the read and is filled in from the germline J gene. Losses at the gene ends were 6 bases for V and 5 bases for J; bases not matched to a gene: 9. CDR3 length: 13 amino acids. Germline V gene data show CDR1 as SQVTM and CDR2 as ANQGSEA.

In the case of this clone: From the germline J gene comes the end of the CDR3, since the read stops 3 residues before it. The chain carries TRBV19 and TRBJ1-5, with a possible D match to TRBD1 (5 bases). Germline V gene sequence: CDR1 LNHDA, CDR2 SQIVND (reference sequence). With 2 bases removed from V and 3 bases from J, the gap between germline ends came to 11 bases. CDR3 size: 15 residues. The CDR3 loop is CASSIRQGDNQPQHF. CDR3 DNA, as far as it was read: TGTGCCAGTAGTATAAGGCAGGGTGACAATCAGCCC.

Comment on this clone: The observed sequence ends 3 residues before the CDR3 terminus, with the missing tail filled in from the germline J gene. The rearrangement uses TRBV19 and TRBJ2-3; perhaps TRBD1 as D (6 bases). Germline assignment: CDR1 LNHDA and CDR2 SQIVND (reference sequence). There are 14 residues in the CDR3. Incomplete CDR3 DNA: TGTGCCAGTAGTATTTGGGACAAGGGTCAGCCG. This gives the protein CASSIWDKGQP. The entire CDR3 is CASSIWDKGQPQYF.

As for this clone: Read data end 3 residues before the CDR3 end; the end is taken from the germline J gene. This sequence joins TRBV2 and TRBJ2-3; 9 nucleotides line up with TRBD2. From germline, CDR1 is SNHLY and CDR2 FYNNEI. This CDR3 has 13 amino acids. CDR3 protein: CASQGLATETQYF. CDR3 DNA (partial): TGTGCCAGCCAGGGACTAGCAACGGAGACG.

As regards this clone: The read comes to an end 3 residues before the CDR3 does, leaving the germline J gene to fill in the end. The rearrangement uses TRBV20-1 and TRBJ2-3, with D possibly TRBD1 on 6 matching bases. Germline V lookup: CDR1 DFQATT, CDR2 SNEGSKA (reference sequence). This CDR3 spans 13 amino acids. CDR3 DNA, as far as it was read: TGCAGTGCCCGACAGGTTCGAGGAGAGACG. Translation gives CSARQVRGET. The whole CDR3 is CSARQVRGETQYF.

In the case of this clone: The CDR3 extends 3 residues past the end of the read, so its final part is completed from the germline J gene. The chain uses TRBV12-5 and TRBJ1-4; 10 bases match TRBD1. Germline CDR1 and CDR2: LGHNT and FRNRAP. The CDR3 is 21 amino acids. J gave up 3 bases and V 0 bases, and 16 bases lay outside the gene matches. CDR3 DNA (partial): TGTGCTAGTGGTTTGGTAACCCCGGGGGACAGGGGTTCAACGGCTAATGAAAAA. The encoded protein is CASGLVTPGDRGSTANEK. The entire CDR3 reads CASGLVTPGDRGSTANEKLFF.

Concerning this clone: From the germline J gene comes the end of the CDR3, since the read stops 3 residues before it. The V and J genes are TRBV5-1 and TRBJ2-5, with D tentatively TRBD2 (5 bases). In germline, CDR1 is SGHRS, CDR2 YFSETQ. There are 14 residues in the CDR3. V was cut by 0 bases and J by 3 bases, with 9 bases left in between. CDR3: CASSLGPAEETQYF. The CDR3 bases that were read are TGCGCCAGCAGCTTGGGCCCAGCGGAAGAGACC.

In regard to this clone: The read finishes 3 residues shy of the CDR3 end, and the germline J gene is used to complete it. V is TRBV24-1 and J is TRBJ2-3, with 8 bases lining up with TRBD2. Germline-derived CDR1 and CDR2 are KGHDR and SFDVKD. V lost 7 bases, J lost 2 bases, and 4 bases stayed unmatched. The CDR3 runs to 14 residues. CDR3 loop: CATRKAGDTDTQYF. The part of the CDR3 DNA that was read is TGTGCCACCAGGAAAGCGGGGGACACAGATACG.

As concerns this clone: Read coverage stops 3 residues before the CDR3 terminus; the germline J gene supplies the remainder. The rearrangement uses TRBV5-4 and TRBJ2-3, with 7 bases matching TRBD1. The CDR3 totals 16 residues. Germline assignment: CDR1 SGHNT and CDR2 YYREEE (reference sequence). CDR3 DNA, as far as it was read: TGTGCCAGCAGCTCTTACAGGGGAGAAGGAGGAGAGACG. This gives the protein CASSSYRGEGGET. The CDR3 reads in full as CASSSYRGEGGETQYF.

On this clone itself: The read ends 3 residues early relative to the CDR3; the germline J gene fills the gap. The chain has TRBV12-3 or TRBV12-4 and TRBJ2-1; D is possibly TRBD1 (7 bases). CDR3 length equals 12 residues. V lost 6 bases, J lost 9 bases, and 12 bases lay in between. The CDR3 here is CASRLQGGEQFF. Incomplete CDR3 DNA: TGTGCCAGCAGGCTCCAGGGGGGTGAG.

Remarks on this clone: The CDR3 goes on 3 residues after the read ends, and that part is filled in from the germline J gene. Other DNA sequences of this sample code for an identical CDR3. The gene calls are TRBV19 and TRBJ2-7, with 7 bases lining up with TRBD1. The CDR3 loop spans 13 amino acids. Germline CDR1 reads LNHDA; CDR2 reads SQIVND (reference sequence). The trim removed 9 bases at V and 5 bases at J, leaving 10 bases unmatched. This CDR3 reads CASSEIRGNEQYF. CDR3 DNA (partial): TGTGCCAGCAGTGAGATCAGGGGGAACGAG.

Notes on this clone: An end of the junction differs from the germline gene, which may be a read error. The CDR3 goes on 3 residues after the read ends, and that part is filled in from the germline J gene. This chain joins TRBV7-7 and TRBJ2-3; no reliable D call. CDR1 and CDR2 from the germline V gene are SSHAT and FNYEAQ (reference sequence). The CDR3 contains 13 residues. CDR3: CASSPQEKSTQYF. The CDR3 DNA, read in part, is TGTGCTAGCAGCCCCCAGGAAAAAAGCACG.

About this clone itself: The read ends 3 residues shy of where the CDR3 ends; the end is completed using the germline J gene. This chain links TRBV7-2 with TRBJ2-3; tentatively, D is TRBD1 (6 bases). The V end lost 5 bases, the J end lost 4 bases, and 13 bases lay between the germline ends. Germline CDR1 reads SGHTA; CDR2 reads FQGNSA. The CDR3 contains 14 residues. The part of the CDR3 DNA that was read is TGTGCCAGCAGCGCACAGGGCCGAGCAGATACG. Its protein product is CASSAQGRADT. The complete CDR3 sequence is CASSAQGRADTQYF.

Note on this clone: Coverage ceases 3 residues before the CDR3 finishes, and the germline J gene fills in the end. The chain uses TRBV7-8 and TRBJ1-2; 10 bases match TRBD1. The CDR3 spans 15 residues. V dropped 2 bases and J dropped 5; count of bases not matched to a gene: 5. CDR1 is SGHVS and CDR2 is FQNEAQ in the germline V gene. The CDR3 sequence: CASSLRPGQGYGYTF. The covered CDR3 bases are TGTGCCAGCAGCTTACGCCCGGGACAGGGGTATGGC.

Remarks on this clone: The CDR3 end falls 3 residues outside the read, so it is completed with the germline J gene. This chain connects TRBV5-5 to TRBJ2-2; weak D call: TRBD1 (6 bases). The CDR3 runs to 15 residues. The germline CDR1 and CDR2 sequences are SGHKS and YYEKEE (reference sequence). The CDR3 reads CASSRWTVTNEKLFF. The sequenced part of the CDR3 DNA is TGTGCCAGCAGCCGGTGGACAGTGACTAATGAAAAG.

As for this clone: The sequenced fragment ends 3 residues before the CDR3 boundary, so the rest is inferred from the germline J gene. This chain connects TRBV19 to TRBJ2-3; tentative D call: TRBD1 (6 bases). This CDR3 comprises 16 residues. Germline CDR1 LNHDA, CDR2 SQIVND (reference sequence). The CDR3 protein is CASSQTGMGVQETQYF. The covered CDR3 bases are TGTGCCAGTAGTCAAACAGGGATGGGGGTCCAAGAGACG.

A note on this clone: The read ends 3 residues shy of where the CDR3 ends; the end is completed using the germline J gene. The chain is built from TRBV7-8 and TRBJ2-3; 15 bases are a match to TRBD2. J gave up 2 bases and V 5 bases, and 5 bases lay outside the gene matches. Germline assignment: CDR1 SGHVS and CDR2 FQNEAQ. The CDR3 spans 17 residues. Incomplete CDR3 DNA: TGTGCCAGCAGCCCCGGGACTAGCGGGGGGCTCACAGATACG. As protein: CASSPGTSGGLTDT. The whole CDR3 reads CASSPGTSGGLTDTQYF.

To note about this clone: The missing CDR3 end, 3 residues past where the read stops, is filled in from the germline J gene. The rearrangement joins TRBV6-2 or TRBV6-3 to TRBJ2-4; D is uncertain. Germline CDR1 reads MNHEY; CDR2 reads SVGEGT. There are 16 residues in the CDR3. The CDR3: CASSYDRQRFNYGQYF. The DNA read from the CDR3 is TGTGCCAGCAGTTACGATCGGCAGCGCTTTAACTATGGT.

In the case of this clone: The CDR3 goes on 3 residues after the read ends, and that part is filled in from the germline J gene. The rearrangement uses TRBV12-3 or TRBV12-4 and TRBJ2-7; D is perhaps TRBD1 (6 bases). Trimming removed 6 bases at V and 0 bases at J, with 12 bases between. CDR3 length: 14 amino acids. The DNA read from the CDR3 is TGTGCCAGCAGCCCACAGGGAAGCTCCTACGAG. Its translation is CASSPQGSSYE. The entire CDR3 is CASSPQGSSYEQYF.